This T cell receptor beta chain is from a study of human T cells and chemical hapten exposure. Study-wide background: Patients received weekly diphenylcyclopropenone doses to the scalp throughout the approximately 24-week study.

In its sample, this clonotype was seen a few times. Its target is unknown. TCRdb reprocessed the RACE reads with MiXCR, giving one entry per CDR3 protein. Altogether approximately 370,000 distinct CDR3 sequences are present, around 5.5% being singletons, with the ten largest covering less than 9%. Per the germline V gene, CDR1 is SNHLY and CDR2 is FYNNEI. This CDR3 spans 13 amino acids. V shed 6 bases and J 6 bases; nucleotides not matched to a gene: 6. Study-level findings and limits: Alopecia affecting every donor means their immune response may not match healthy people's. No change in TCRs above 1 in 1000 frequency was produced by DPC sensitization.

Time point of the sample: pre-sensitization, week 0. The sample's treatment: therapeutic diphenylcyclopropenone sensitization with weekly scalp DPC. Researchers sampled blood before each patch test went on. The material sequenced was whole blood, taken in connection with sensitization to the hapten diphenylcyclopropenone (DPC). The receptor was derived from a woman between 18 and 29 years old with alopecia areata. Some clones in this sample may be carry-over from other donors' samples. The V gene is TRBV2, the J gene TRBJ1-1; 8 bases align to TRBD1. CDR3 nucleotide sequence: TGTGCCAGCAGCGGTACAGGGGGAGCTGAAGCTTTCTTT. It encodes CASSGTGGAEAFF.